The present entry profiles one T cell receptor (beta chain) with its context. The antigen it recognizes is unknown. Per-nucleotide qualities are absent, and no much larger clonotype sits a single base away. Between about 2013 and 2017, the patients underwent resection in either Japan or China. Two lung cancer pathologists independently reviewed H&E slides to confirm the histologic diagnosis of every case. Premalignant or tumor cells were enriched for nucleic acid extraction by macro-dissection performed after pathologic assessment. DNA was isolated from FFPE tissue using the AllPrep DNA/RNA FFPE Kit. The record originates from a study of immune evolution from preneoplasia to lung adenocarcinoma (dated by TCRdb to about 2021). Looking at the study overall: HLA loss of heterozygosity was found in approximately 7.6% of AIS, around 15% of MIA and about a third of ADC lesions, and in no AAH lesions. The TCR sequencing data were obtained from about 51 patients. POLYSOLVER was used to infer Class I HLA alleles from exome data, and LOHHLA was used to detect allele-specific HLA loss. The immune data were integrated with whole exome sequencing and methylation data obtained from the same cohort of nodules. The study used immune gene expression, TCR sequencing and multiplex immunofluorescence to profile the immune contexture of lung adenocarcinoma precursors and invasive adenocarcinoma. The sample size was set by how many specimens were available, not by a prior power calculation. According to the study, about 100 samples were used for TCR sequencing. Resected precursor lesions (AAH, AIS, MIA) and invasive adenocarcinomas were each compared against paired morphologically normal lung tissue. The overall cohort comprised under 70 patients with pulmonary nodules who underwent surgical resection. What the work shows at the level of the full study, not this receptor alone: Findings were based on association rather than direct causation; larger cohorts with long-term follow-up and longitudinal biopsies were deemed needed. Top T cell clone frequencies were highest in normal lung and appeared to decrease progressively from AAH through AIS, MIA and invasive adenocarcinoma. KRAS-mutant nodules showed the highest T cell clonality compared with EGFR-mutant or double wild-type lesions. Because all patients were from Japan and China, applicability to Western populations was uncertain. Clonality was highest in normal lung, while later-stage lesions appeared to have lower clonality but higher T cell density and diversity.

A distance of 13 bases separates the germline ends of V and J, which lose 4 bases and 6 bases respectively. From cysteine to phenylalanine, the CDR3 is 14 amino acids long. Solely the CDR3 DNA is kept, with 42 bases framed from the first base. From a lookup of the germline V gene (reference sequence), CDR1 and CDR2 are SEHNR and FQNEAQ. TCR beta CDR3 regions were sequenced from DNA using the immunoSEQ hsTCRbeta Kit. The published analysis was carried out like this. TCR sequencing data were analysed with the ImmunoSEQ Analyzer. T cell clonality was calculated on productive rearrangements as 1 minus Pielou's evenness. The inverse Simpson index, applied to productive templates, was used to measure T cell diversity. T cell density was defined as TCR beta template counts normalized to usable DNA, with usable DNA estimated by amplification and sequencing of housekeeping genes. TCR metrics were compared across histologic stages using two-sided Kruskal-Wallis tests. The table was pulled from immuneACCESS by TCRdb, which kept in-frame rearrangements only. Such tables lose some clones; where checked, under half of the loss comes from unresolved V genes, and the rest has no known cause. V and J calls and clone size follow that table, whereas D and trimming were derived from the DNA. In this sample the table shows 2,100 or so clones, around 80% of which occur a single time. Nearly 9.5% of the sample is taken by the ten largest.

This TCR was recovered from a person between 55 and 80 years old with lung adenocarcinoma. This chain joins TRBV7-9 to TRBJ1-5, and possibly TRBD1, on 5 matching bases. Sequenced material: FFPE minimally invasive lung adenocarcinoma tissue. The intended sense of this specimen's cell subset or site label: micro-invasive lung adenocarcinoma (MIA). CDR3 protein: CASSSGHLVQPQHF. In nucleotides, the sequence is TGTGCCAGCAGCTCTGGACACCTCGTTCAGCCCCAGCATTTT.